The TCR beta chain described here comes from a study of cytomegalovirus exposure and HLA in healthy donors (dated by TCRdb to about 2017). General notes on the study: The 666 repertoires of the first cohort and the 95 to 150 validation repertoires were produced on the same platform, according to a later analysis. The study aimed to test whether cataloging public T cell receptors could reveal signatures of past pathogen exposure. To predict cytomegalovirus infection status, the study combined high-throughput TCR immunosequencing, statistical association of individual TCRs with disease status, and machine learning. Besides the first cohort of 550 to 750 subjects, a separate validation cohort made up of around 120 different subjects was used.

Taken from the germline V gene, the CDR1 and CDR2 loops are SGDLS and YYNGEE. Ends trimmed: V by 0 bases, J by 7 bases; bases unmatched to a gene: 8. The cysteine opens and the phenylalanine closes a CDR3 of 16 amino acids. The retained sequence is limited to the CDR3, 48 bases, with the frame set at the first base. Paper-wide results and their limitations: A later analysis had no HLA typing for the validation cohort, so co-occurrence there was scored across all 130 or so repertoires. The authors suggested that the approach could potentially be extended to other disease states and immunological phenotypes. The classifier was reported to diagnose cytomegalovirus status with high specificity and sensitivity in both the original and validation cohorts. In vitro tests confirmed that a few of the cytomegalovirus-associated TCR beta chains recognize cytomegalovirus antigens. In a later analysis, TCRs clustered in the first cohort were found to also tend to co-occur in the 130 or so validation repertoires, with approximately 95% of cluster scores above 0. Across donors, most TCR sequences were observed very rarely, whereas some public TCRs were present in many individuals. A total of 150 to 200 TCR beta chains were listed by the study as associated with cytomegalovirus.

The library was prepared using the immunoSEQ multiplex PCR assay. As for the authors' bioinformatics: A statistical classification framework was built to diagnose cytomegalovirus status from the catalog of TCR beta chain sequences. TCRdb obtained this table from immuneACCESS and retained in-frame rearrangements with V and J assigned. These tables miss some clones; where compared with another copy, unresolved V genes account for less than half of the shortfall, and the remainder is unexplained. Clonal size and the V and J genes are those of that table, whereas D and trimming came from the DNA. In all, the sample holds over 200,000 clones, and around 90% of those were seen once. The ten largest clonotypes hold about 2.7% of the sample. The donors were included in the validation cohort of approximately 130 subjects, a group kept apart from the roughly 700-subject first cohort. About this clone: Its antigen specificity is not known. Per-base qualities were not stored, and no clone one base away is much larger.

The material sequenced was PBMCs. This TCR was sampled from a woman aged 18-29 years in good health and CMV-seronegative. The sequence joins TRBV9 to TRBJ2-2, with TRBD2 identical over 8 junction bases. At the DNA level, the sequence is TGTGCCAGCAGCGTAGCACTAGCGGAAGTGGACGGGGAGCTGTTTTTT. It encodes CASSVALAEVDGELFF.